This T cell receptor beta chain was recorded in a study of T cell repertoires in cytomegalovirus infection. One entry per CDR3 protein, called by TCRdb with MiXCR from the reads. In the table there are 80,000 or so distinct CDR3 sequences, around 37% of which are singletons. This clonotype was detected a few times. Its antigen is currently unknown. With 2 bases removed from V and 1 base from J, the gap between germline ends came to 8 bases. The CDR3 is 15 residues long. The clonotype was recovered from a human donor in good health (CMV status not recorded). Some clones in this sample may be carry-over from other donors' samples. V is TRBV12-3 or TRBV12-4 and J is TRBJ1-4; D is uncertain. This sample comprised CD8+ T cells from cultured PBMCs, obtained from culture after CMV antigen stimulation. The CDR3 loop reads CASSLSAGTNEKLFF. In nucleotides, the CDR3 is TGTGCCAGCAGTTTATCGGCAGGAACTAATGAAAAACTGTTTTTT.